This record covers a single T cell receptor beta chain. The entry originates in a study of control samples from healthy donors and cancer patients. Profiling relied on immunoSEQ multiplex PCR, and the TCRdb table lists in-frame clones only, not all of them. Here the sample spans tens of thousands of clones, roughly 83% being singletons. Looked up from germline, CDR1 is SGHAT and CDR2 is FQNNGV. The CDR3 spans 18 residues. V lost 4 bases, J lost 2 bases, and 21 bases lay in between. The source material was PBMCs. This rearrangement joins TRBV11-2 to TRBJ1-5; D is undetermined. The clonotype was recovered from a man in his 70s with lung cancer. CDR3 protein: CASSSNPRRYSGNQPQHF. The DNA for the CDR3 is TGTGCCAGCAGCTCCAACCCTCGGCGCTATTCAGGCAATCAGCCCCAGCATTTT.